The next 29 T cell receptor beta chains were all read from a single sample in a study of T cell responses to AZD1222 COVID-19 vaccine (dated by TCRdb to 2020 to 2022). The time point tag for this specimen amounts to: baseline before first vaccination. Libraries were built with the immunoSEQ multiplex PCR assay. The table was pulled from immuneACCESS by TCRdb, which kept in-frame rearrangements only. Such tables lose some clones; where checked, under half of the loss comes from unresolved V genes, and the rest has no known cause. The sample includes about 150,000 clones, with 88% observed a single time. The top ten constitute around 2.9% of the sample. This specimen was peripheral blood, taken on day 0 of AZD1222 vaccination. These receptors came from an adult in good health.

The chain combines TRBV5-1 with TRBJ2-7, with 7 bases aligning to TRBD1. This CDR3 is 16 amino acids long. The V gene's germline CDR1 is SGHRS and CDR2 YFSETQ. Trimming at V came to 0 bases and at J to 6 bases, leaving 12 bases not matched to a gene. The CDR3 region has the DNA TGCGCCAGCAGCTTGGGACAGGGTGGGGCCTTTGGCGAGCAGTACTTC. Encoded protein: CASSLGQGGAFGEQYF.

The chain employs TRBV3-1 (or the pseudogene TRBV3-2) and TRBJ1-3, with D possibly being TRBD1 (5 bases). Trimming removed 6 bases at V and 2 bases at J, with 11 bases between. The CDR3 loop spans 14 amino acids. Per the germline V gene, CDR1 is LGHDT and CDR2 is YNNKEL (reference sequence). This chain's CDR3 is CASRETGAGNTIYF. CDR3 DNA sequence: TGTGCCAGCAGGGAAACAGGCGCTGGAAACACCATATATTTT.

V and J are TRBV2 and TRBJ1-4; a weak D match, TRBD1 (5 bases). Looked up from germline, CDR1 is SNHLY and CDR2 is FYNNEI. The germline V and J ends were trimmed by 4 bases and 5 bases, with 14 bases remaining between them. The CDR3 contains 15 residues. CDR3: CASSVNGAINEKLFF. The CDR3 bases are TGTGCCAGCAGTGTGAACGGGGCAATAAATGAAAAACTGTTTTTT.

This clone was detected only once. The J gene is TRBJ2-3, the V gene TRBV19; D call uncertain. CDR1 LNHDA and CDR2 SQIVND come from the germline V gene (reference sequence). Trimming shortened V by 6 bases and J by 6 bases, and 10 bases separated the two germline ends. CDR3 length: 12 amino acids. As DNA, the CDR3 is TGTGCCAGTAGCCCTCAACGGGATACGCAGTATTTT. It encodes CASSPQRDTQYF. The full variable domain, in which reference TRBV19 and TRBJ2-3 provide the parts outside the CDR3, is DGGITQSPKYLFRKEGQNVTLSCEQNLNHDAMYWYRQDPGQGLRLIYYSQIVNDFQKGDIAEGYSVSREKKESFPLTVTSAQKNPTAFYLCASSPQRDTQYFGPGTRLTVL.

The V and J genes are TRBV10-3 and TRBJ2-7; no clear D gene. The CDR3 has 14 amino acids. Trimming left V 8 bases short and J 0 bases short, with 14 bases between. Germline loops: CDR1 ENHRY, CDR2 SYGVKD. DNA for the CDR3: TGTGCCATCGCCCGTCAGCGTAGCTCCTACGAGCAGTACTTC. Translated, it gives CAIARQRSSYEQYF.

CDR3 bases: TGTGCCAGCAGTTACTCCCTCGTAGAGACCCAGTACTTC. Translation: CASSYSLVETQYF. J is TRBJ2-5 and V is TRBV6-5, with D unclear. This CDR3 has 13 amino acids. V lost 0 bases and J lost 4, with 6 bases in between. CDR1 is MNHEY and CDR2 is SVGAGI in the germline V gene.

This chain's CDR3 is CSVGHPQTYEQYF. The CDR3 bases are TGCAGCGTAGGTCACCCTCAGACCTACGAGCAGTACTTC. V is TRBV29-1 and J is TRBJ2-7; no reliable D call. CDR3 length equals 13 residues. Germline V gives CDR1 SQVTM, CDR2 ANQGSEA. The V end lost 6 bases, the J end lost 2 bases, and 14 bases lay between the germline ends.

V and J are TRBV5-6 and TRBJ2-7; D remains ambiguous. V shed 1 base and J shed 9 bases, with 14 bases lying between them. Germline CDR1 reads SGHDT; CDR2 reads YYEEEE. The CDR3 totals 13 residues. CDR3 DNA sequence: TGTGCCAGCAGCTTGTGGGGTCTCGGAGCGCAGTACTTC. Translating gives CASSLWGLGAQYF.

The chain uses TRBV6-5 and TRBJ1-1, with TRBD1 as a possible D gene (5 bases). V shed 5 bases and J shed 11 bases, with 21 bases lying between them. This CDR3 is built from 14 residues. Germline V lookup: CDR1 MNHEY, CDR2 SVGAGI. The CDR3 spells CASSPVGTSRRAFF. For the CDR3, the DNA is TGTGCCAGCAGTCCAGTCGGGACTTCCCGGAGGGCTTTCTTT.

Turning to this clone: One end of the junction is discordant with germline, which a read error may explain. The CDR3 spells CASSEALFDREDF. The DNA for the CDR3 is TGTGCCAGCAGTGAAGCGCTTTTTGACAGGGAGGACTTC. V and J are TRBV2 and TRBJ2-7; tentative D call: TRBD1 (7 bases). The CDR3 is 13 amino acids. The germline CDR1 and CDR2 sequences are SNHLY and FYNNEI. The full variable domain, with the rest looked up from reference TRBV2 and TRBJ2-7, is EPEVTQTPSHQVTQMGQEVILRCVPISNHLYFYWYRQILGQKVEFLVSFYNNEISEKSEIFDDQFSVERPDGSNFTLKIRSTKLEDSAMYFCASSEALFDREDFGPGTRLTVT.

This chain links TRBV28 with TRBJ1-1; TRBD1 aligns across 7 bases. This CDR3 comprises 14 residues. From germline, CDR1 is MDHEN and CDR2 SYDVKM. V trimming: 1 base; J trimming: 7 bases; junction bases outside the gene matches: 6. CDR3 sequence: CASSLYSGQVEAFF. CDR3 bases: TGTGCCAGCAGTTTATATTCCGGACAGGTTGAAGCTTTCTTT.

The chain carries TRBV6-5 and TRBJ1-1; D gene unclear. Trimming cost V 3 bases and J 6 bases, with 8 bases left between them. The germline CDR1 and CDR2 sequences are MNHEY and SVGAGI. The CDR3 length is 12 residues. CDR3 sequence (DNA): TGTGCCAGCAGTTATCGTGGTTCTGAAGCTTTCTTT. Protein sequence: CASSYRGSEAFF.

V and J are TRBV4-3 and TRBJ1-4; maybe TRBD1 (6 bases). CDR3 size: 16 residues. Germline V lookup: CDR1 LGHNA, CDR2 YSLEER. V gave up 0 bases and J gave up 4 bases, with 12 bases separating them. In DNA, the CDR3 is TGCGCCAGCAGCCAAGATCTACAGGGCAGTAATGAAAAACTGTTTTTT. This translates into CASSQDLQGSNEKLFF.

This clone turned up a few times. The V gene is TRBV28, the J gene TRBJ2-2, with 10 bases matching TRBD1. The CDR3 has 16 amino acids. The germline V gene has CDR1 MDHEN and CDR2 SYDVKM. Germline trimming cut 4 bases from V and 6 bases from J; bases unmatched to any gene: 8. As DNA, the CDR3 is TGTGCCAGCAGTTCTTGGGGACAGGGGAAGGCCGGGGAGCTGTTTTTT. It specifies CASSSWGQGKAGELFF.

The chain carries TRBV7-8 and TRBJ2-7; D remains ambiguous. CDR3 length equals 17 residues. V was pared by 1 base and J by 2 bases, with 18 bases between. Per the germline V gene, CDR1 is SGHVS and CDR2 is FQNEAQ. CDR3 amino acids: CASSLGWAPISTYEQYF. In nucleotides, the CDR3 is TGTGCCAGCAGCTTAGGATGGGCCCCGATATCTACCTACGAGCAGTACTTC. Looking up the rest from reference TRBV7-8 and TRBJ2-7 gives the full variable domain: GAGVSQSPRYKVAKRGQDVALRCDPISGHVSLFWYQQALGQGPEFLTYFQNEAQLDKSGLPSDRFFAERPEGSVSTLKIQRTQQEDSAVYLCASSLGWAPISTYEQYFGPGTRLTVT.

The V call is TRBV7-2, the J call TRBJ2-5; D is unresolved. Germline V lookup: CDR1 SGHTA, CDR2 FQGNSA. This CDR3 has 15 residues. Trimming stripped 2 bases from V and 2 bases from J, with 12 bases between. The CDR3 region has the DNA TGTGCCAGCAGCTTAATGTTCGGCAGGCAAGAGACCCAGTACTTC. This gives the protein CASSLMFGRQETQYF.

CDR3 amino acids: CASSPGQNTEAFF. CDR3 in DNA: TGTGCCAGCTCACCGGGGCAGAACACTGAAGCTTTCTTT. This chain links TRBV18 with TRBJ1-1; maybe TRBD1 (5 bases). V gave up 3 bases and J gave up 1 base, with 6 bases separating them. The CDR3 extends over 13 amino acids. CDR1 and CDR2 (germline): KGHSH, LQKENI.

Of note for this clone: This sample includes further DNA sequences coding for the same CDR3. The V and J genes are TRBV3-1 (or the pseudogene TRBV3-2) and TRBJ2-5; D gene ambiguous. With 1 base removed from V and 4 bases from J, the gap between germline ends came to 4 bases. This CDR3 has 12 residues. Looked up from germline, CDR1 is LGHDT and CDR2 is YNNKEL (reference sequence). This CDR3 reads CASSQVRETQYF. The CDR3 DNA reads TGTGCCAGCAGCCAAGTCCGAGAGACCCAGTACTTC.

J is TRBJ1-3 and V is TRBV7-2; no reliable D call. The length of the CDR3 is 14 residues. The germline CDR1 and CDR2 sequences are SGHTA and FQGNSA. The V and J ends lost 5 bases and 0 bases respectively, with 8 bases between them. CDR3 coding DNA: TGTGCCAGCAGCCCAAGTACCTCTGGAAACACCATATATTTT. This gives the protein CASSPSTSGNTIYF.

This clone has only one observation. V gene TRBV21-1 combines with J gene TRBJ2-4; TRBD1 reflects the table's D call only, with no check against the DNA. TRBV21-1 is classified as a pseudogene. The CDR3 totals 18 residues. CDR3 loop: CASSKGPGTGVAKNIQYF. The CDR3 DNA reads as TGTGCCAGCAGCAAAGGCCCCGGGACAGGGGTGGCCAAAAACATTCAGTACTTC.

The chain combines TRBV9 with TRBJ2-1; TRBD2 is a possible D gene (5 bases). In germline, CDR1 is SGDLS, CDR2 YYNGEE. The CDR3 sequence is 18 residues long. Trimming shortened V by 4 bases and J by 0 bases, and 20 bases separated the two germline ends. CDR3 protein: CASSTRLFSASSYNEQFF. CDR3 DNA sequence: TGTGCCAGCAGCACCCGCCTATTTAGCGCGAGCTCCTACAATGAGCAGTTCTTC.

The DNA of the CDR3 is TGTGCCAGCAGCTTCTGGGGGGCCGATCAGCCCCAGCATTTT. It yields the protein CASSFWGADQPQHF. J is TRBJ1-5 and V is TRBV11-2; D is possibly TRBD1 (6 bases). The V gene's germline CDR1 is SGHAT and CDR2 FQNNGV. V was trimmed by 3 bases and J by 5 bases, leaving 11 bases between them. The CDR3 is 14 amino acids.

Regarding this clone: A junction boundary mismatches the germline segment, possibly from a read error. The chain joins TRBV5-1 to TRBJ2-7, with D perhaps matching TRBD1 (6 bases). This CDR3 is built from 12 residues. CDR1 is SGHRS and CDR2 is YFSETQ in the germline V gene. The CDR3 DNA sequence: TGCGCCAGCAGCTTGGCCAGGGGCCCTTGGAACTTC. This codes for CASSLARGPWNF.

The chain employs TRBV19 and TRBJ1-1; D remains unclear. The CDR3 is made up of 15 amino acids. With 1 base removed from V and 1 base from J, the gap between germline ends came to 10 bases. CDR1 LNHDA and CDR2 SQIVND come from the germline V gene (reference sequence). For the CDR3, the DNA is TGTGCCAGTAGTATAGGTCTAGGGCAGAACACTGAAGCTTTCTTT. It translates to CASSIGLGQNTEAFF. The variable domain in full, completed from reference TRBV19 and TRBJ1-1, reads DGGITQSPKYLFRKEGQNVTLSCEQNLNHDAMYWYRQDPGQGLRLIYYSQIVNDFQKGDIAEGYSVSREKKESFPLTVTSAQKNPTAFYLCASSIGLGQNTEAFFGQGTRLTVV.

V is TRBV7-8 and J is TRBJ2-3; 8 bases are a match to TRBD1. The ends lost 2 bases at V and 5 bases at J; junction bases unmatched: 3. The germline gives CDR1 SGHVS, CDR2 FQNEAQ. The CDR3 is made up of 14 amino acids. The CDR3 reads CASSLPGQEDTQYF. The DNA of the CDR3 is TGTGCCAGCAGCTTACCGGGACAGGAAGATACGCAGTATTTT.

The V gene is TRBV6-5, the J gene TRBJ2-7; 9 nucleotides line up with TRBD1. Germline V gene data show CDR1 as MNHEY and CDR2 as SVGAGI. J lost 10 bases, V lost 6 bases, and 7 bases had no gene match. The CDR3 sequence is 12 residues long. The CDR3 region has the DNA TGTGCCAGCAGATCCGGACAGGGGAATCAGTACTTC. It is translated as CASRSGQGNQYF.

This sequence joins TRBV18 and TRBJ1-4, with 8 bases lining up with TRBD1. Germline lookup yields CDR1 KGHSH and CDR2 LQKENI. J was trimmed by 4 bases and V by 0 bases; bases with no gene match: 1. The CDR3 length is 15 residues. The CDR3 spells CASSPPGQVNEKLFF. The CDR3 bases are TGTGCCAGCTCACCACCGGGACAGGTTAATGAAAAACTGTTTTTT. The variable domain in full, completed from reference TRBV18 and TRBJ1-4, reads NAGVMQNPRHLVRRRGQEARLRCSPMKGHSHVYWYRQLPEEGLKFMVYLQKENIIDESGMPKERFSAEFPKEGPSILRIQQVVRGDSAAYFCASSPPGQVNEKLFFGSGTQLSVL.

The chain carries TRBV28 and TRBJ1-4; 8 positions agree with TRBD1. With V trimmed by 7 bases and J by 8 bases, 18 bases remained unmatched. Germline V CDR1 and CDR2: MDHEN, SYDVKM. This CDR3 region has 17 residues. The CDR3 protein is CASIPTGQGLGREKLFF. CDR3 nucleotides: TGTGCCAGCATCCCCACCGGACAGGGATTGGGTAGGGAAAAACTGTTTTTT.

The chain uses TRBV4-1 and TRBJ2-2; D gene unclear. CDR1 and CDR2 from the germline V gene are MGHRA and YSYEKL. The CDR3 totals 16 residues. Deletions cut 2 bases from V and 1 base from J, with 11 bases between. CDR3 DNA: TGCGCCAGCAGCCAATGGACGGACGTGAACACCGGGGAGCTGTTTTTT. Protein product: CASSQWTDVNTGELFF.